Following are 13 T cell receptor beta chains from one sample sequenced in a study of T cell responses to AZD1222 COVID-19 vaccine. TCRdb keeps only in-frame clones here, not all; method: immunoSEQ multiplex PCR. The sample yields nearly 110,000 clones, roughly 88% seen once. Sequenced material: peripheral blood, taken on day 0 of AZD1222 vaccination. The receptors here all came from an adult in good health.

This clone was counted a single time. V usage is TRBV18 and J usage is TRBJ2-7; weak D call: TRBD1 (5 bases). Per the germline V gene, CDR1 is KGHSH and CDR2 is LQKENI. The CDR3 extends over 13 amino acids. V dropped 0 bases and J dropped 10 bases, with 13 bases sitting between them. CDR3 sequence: CASSPPDSVKQYF. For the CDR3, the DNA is TGTGCCAGCTCACCACCCGACAGTGTTAAACAGTACTTC.

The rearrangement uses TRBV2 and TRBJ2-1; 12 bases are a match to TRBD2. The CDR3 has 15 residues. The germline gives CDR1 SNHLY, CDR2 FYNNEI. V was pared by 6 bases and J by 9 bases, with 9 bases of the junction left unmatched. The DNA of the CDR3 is TGTGCCAGCAGGCCGACTAGCGGGGGAAGCGGTGAGCAGTTCTTC. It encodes CASRPTSGGSGEQFF.

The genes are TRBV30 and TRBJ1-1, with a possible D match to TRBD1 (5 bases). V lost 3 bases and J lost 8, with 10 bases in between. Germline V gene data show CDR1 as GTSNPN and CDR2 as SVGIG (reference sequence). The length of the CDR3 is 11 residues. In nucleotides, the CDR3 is TGTGCCTGGAGCTTCGGGACCGAAGCTTTCTTT. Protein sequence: CAWSFGTEAFF.

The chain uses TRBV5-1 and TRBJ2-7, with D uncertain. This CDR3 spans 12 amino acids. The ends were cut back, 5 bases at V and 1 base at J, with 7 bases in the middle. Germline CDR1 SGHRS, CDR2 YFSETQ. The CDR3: CASSLESYEQYF. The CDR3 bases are TGCGCCAGCAGTTTAGAGTCCTACGAGCAGTACTTC.

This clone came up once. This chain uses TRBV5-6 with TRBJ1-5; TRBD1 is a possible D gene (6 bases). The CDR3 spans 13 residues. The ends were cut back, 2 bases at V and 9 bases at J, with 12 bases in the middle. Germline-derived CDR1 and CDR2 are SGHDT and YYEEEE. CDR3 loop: CASSLGGTPPQHF. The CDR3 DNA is TGTGCCAGCAGCTTAGGGGGAACTCCGCCCCAGCATTTT.

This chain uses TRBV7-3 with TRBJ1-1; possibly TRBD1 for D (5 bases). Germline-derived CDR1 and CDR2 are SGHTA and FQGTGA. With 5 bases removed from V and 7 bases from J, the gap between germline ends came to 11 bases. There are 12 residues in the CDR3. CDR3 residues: CASSPERGEAFF. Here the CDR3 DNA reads TGTGCCAGCAGCCCTGAAAGGGGTGAAGCTTTCTTT. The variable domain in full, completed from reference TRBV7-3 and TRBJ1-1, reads GAGVSQTPSNKVTEKGKYVELRCDPISGHTALYWYRQSLGQGPEFLIYFQGTGAADDSGLPNDRFFAVRPEGSVSTLKIQRTERGDSAVYLCASSPERGEAFFGQGTRLTVV.

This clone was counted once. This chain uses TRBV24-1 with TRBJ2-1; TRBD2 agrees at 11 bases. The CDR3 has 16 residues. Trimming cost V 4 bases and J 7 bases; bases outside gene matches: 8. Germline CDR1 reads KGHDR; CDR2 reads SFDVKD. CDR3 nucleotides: TGTGCCACCAGTGACCCTCTAGCGGGAGGTAGGAATGAGCAGTTCTTC. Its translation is CATSDPLAGGRNEQFF.

The CDR3 DNA reads TGTGCCAACAGCGGGAGGCTCCACGATGAGCAGTTCTTC. It codes for CANSGRLHDEQFF. V gene TRBV6-5 combines with J gene TRBJ2-1; TRBD2 matches at 9 bases. Germline CDR1 and CDR2: MNHEY and SVGAGI. The CDR3 totals 13 residues. The trim removed 10 bases at V and 8 bases at J, leaving 9 bases unmatched.

The CDR3 nucleotides are TGTGCCAGCAGCCAAGGTCCCAGTGAGCTAAATGGCTACACCTTC. Translation gives CASSQGPSELNGYTF. The chain carries TRBV3-1 (or the pseudogene TRBV3-2) and TRBJ1-2; D is unresolved. This CDR3 is built from 15 residues. V dropped 1 base and J dropped 6 bases, with 15 bases sitting between them. Germline V gene lookup returns CDR1 LGHDT and CDR2 YNNKEL (reference sequence).

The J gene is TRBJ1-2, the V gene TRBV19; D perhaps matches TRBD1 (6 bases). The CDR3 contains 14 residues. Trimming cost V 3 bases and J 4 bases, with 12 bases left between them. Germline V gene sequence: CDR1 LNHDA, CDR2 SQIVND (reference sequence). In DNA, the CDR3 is TGTGCCAGTAGTATCACCACAGGGTTCTATGGCTACACCTTC. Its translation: CASSITTGFYGYTF.

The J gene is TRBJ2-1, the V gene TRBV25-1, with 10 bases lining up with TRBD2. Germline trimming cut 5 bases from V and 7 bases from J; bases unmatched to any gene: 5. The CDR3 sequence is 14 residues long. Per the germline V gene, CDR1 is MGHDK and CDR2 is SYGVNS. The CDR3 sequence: CASSTRTSGNEQFF. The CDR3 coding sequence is TGTGCCAGCAGTACACGGACTAGCGGAAATGAGCAGTTCTTC.

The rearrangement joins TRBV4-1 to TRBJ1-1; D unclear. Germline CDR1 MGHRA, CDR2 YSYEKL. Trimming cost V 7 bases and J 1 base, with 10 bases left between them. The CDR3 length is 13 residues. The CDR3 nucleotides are TGCGCCAGCACCTACGAGGGGAACACTGAAGCTTTCTTT. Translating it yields CASTYEGNTEAFF.

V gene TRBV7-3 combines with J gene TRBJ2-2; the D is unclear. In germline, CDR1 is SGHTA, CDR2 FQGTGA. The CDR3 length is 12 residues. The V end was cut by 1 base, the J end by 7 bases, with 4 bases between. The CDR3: CASSLNVGELFF. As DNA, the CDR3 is TGTGCCAGCAGCTTAAACGTCGGGGAGCTGTTTTTT.